This T cell receptor (beta chain) derives from a study of blood T cell repertoires in COVID-19. Study as a whole: The United States, Italy and Spain supplied acute and convalescent COVID-19 samples. Sources were T cells, B-cell-depleted T cells, or PBMCs; the material itself was cDNA or gDNA.

Profiled with immunoSEQ multiplex PCR; TCRdb holds only in-frame clones, not every one. This sample yields about 290,000 clones, of which approximately 90% are seen a single time; about 5% belongs to the top ten. CDR3 length equals 15 residues. J lost 3 bases, V lost 1 base, and 4 bases had no gene match. Germline CDR1 SGHKS, CDR2 YYEKEE (reference sequence). The specimen was peripheral blood. The chain carries TRBV5-5 and TRBJ1-3; 7 bases align to TRBD1. The receptor was derived from a man between 35 and 55 years old with acute or convalescent COVID-19. CDR3 sequence (DNA): TGTGCCAGCAGCTTGTCAGGGGGAGGTGGAAACACCATATATTTT. Amino acids: CASSLSGGGGNTIYF.